The 24 T cell receptor beta chains below come from one sample, sequenced in a study of monozygotic twins with inflammatory bowel disease. After re-calling the 5' RACE reads, TCRdb lists one entry per CDR3 protein, DNA absent. Recorded for this sample: just over 300,000 distinct CDR3 sequences. The material sequenced was blood. These receptors were taken from a human donor with ulcerative colitis or Crohn's disease, or a healthy co-twin of an affected twin (not recorded which).

CDR3 protein: CASSGPLAGDLNEQFF. The chain recombines TRBV21-1 with TRBJ2-1. TRBV21-1 is listed as a pseudogene. The CDR3 loop spans 16 amino acids.

This chain connects TRBV20-1 to TRBJ2-7. The CDR3 runs to 14 residues. Germline V lookup: CDR1 DFQATT, CDR2 SNEGSKA (reference sequence). The CDR3 is CSVRGASSRDEQYF.

This chain links TRBV12-3 or TRBV12-4 with TRBJ2-5; TCRdb proposes TRBD1, but this gene call is untestable without DNA. The CDR3 is 14 residues long. CDR3 sequence reads: CASSPGTDPLTQYF.

The chain joins TRBV7-9 to TRBJ2-6. There are 12 residues in the CDR3. The germline V gene has CDR1 SEHNR and CDR2 FQNEAQ (reference sequence). The CDR3 spells CASDRGANVLTF.

The chain joins TRBV7-3 to TRBJ2-3; TCRdb's assignment of TRBD1 cannot be checked, as there is no DNA. Germline values: CDR1 SGHTA, CDR2 FQGTGA. This CDR3 contains 14 residues. CDR3 loop: CASSSDRGPDTQYF.

The rearrangement links TRBV5-1 to TRBJ1-3. The CDR3 consists of 13 residues. CDR1 and CDR2 from the germline V gene are SGHRS and YFSETQ. The CDR3 here is CASSLEVGNTIYF.

V is TRBV6-2 or TRBV6-3 and J is TRBJ2-5; TCRdb proposes TRBD1, but this gene call is untestable without DNA. The CDR3 is made up of 14 amino acids. The germline V gene has CDR1 MNHEY and CDR2 SVGEGT. The CDR3 protein is CASSPARMLETQYF.

The rearrangement uses TRBV6-2 or TRBV6-3 and TRBJ2-1. Germline CDR1 MNHEY, CDR2 SVGEGT. The CDR3 consists of 12 residues. CDR3 region: CASSYFGGEQFF.

The rearrangement joins TRBV30 to TRBJ1-3. The V gene's germline CDR1 is GTSNPN and CDR2 SVGIG (reference sequence). This CDR3 is 12 amino acids long. The CDR3 region is CAWEFSGNTIYF.

This sequence joins TRBV10-2 and TRBJ1-4; TCRdb proposes TRBD1, but this gene call is untestable without DNA. This CDR3 spans 14 amino acids. CDR1 is WSHSY, CDR2 SAAADI, per germline. Here the CDR3 reads CASRLAPRDEKLFF.

J is TRBJ1-5 and V is TRBV5-1. The CDR3 covers 15 residues. Germline CDR1 reads SGHRS; CDR2 reads YFSETQ. CDR3 protein: CASSLEGSGNQPQRF.

The gene calls are TRBV6-2 or TRBV6-3 and TRBJ2-3. Germline assignment: CDR1 MNHEY and CDR2 SVGEGT. The CDR3 covers 13 residues. CDR3 sequence: CASSYSVPDTQYF.

This chain uses TRBV4-2 with TRBJ2-3; with no DNA, the TCRdb D assignment of TRBD1 cannot be verified. Germline CDR1 reads LGHNA; CDR2 reads YNFKEQ. This CDR3 comprises 17 residues. This CDR3 is CASSQDNRGLGTDTQYF.

CDR3: CAISPGHKNTGELFF. This rearrangement joins TRBV10-3 to TRBJ2-2; checking the TCRdb D call of TRBD1 is not possible without DNA. The CDR3 has 15 amino acids. The germline CDR1 and CDR2 sequences are ENHRY and SYGVKD.

This chain joins TRBV7-8 and TRBJ2-1; the D call of TRBD1 rests on TCRdb alone, since no DNA is present to check it. There are 15 residues in the CDR3. Germline CDR1 and CDR2: SGHVS and FQNEAQ. The CDR3 loop is CASSQIGGSYNEQFF.

The rearrangement links TRBV29-1 to TRBJ2-1; TCRdb outputs TRBD2, but without DNA this stays unchecked. The germline gives CDR1 SQVTM, CDR2 ANQGSEA. The CDR3 consists of 13 residues. CDR3 loop: CSVYWREGNEQFF.

The CDR3 protein is CASSLGSRLFPYEQYF. This chain joins TRBV11-2 and TRBJ2-7. Germline-derived CDR1 and CDR2 are SGHAT and FQNNGV. The CDR3 is 16 residues long.

The chain joins TRBV29-1 to TRBJ2-3; TCRdb lists TRBD2, though no DNA is available to test this call. The CDR3 runs to 16 residues. Per germline, CDR1 SQVTM and CDR2 ANQGSEA. The CDR3 here is CSVEDSPGTSTDTQYF.

V and J are TRBV7-2 and TRBJ1-4. This CDR3 spans 14 amino acids. Germline CDR1 is SGHTA and CDR2 is FQGNSA. The chain's CDR3 is CASSLSRSNEKLFF.

The chain uses TRBV30 and TRBJ2-7; TCRdb returns TRBD1, unconfirmable since there is no DNA. The CDR3 consists of 14 residues. The germline V gene has CDR1 GTSNPN and CDR2 SVGIG (reference sequence). The CDR3 reads CAWSVRGGLNEQYF.

V gene TRBV7-2 combines with J gene TRBJ2-7; there is no DNA to check the TCRdb D call of TRBD1. CDR1 and CDR2 from the germline V gene are SGHTA and FQGNSA. CDR3 length: 15 amino acids. CDR3 sequence reads: CASSLTQGPNYEQYF.

The V call is TRBV20-1, the J call TRBJ1-6. Germline V gives CDR1 DFQATT, CDR2 SNEGSKA (reference sequence). The CDR3 contains 12 residues. CDR3 sequence reads: CSAPSYNSPLHF.

V gene TRBV6-2 or TRBV6-3 combines with J gene TRBJ1-3. The CDR3 consists of 14 residues. The germline V gene has CDR1 MNHEY and CDR2 SVGEGT. The CDR3 region is CASTDPSSGNTIYF.

This CDR3 is CSARVVARERYF. The genes are TRBV20-1 and TRBJ2-7; TCRdb's assignment of TRBD1 cannot be checked, as there is no DNA. The CDR3 extends over 12 amino acids. Germline CDR1 DFQATT, CDR2 SNEGSKA (reference sequence).